Sequencing of this TCR beta chain was carried out in a study of T cell responses to AZD1222 COVID-19 vaccine. Study-level points and caveats: Targeting of unmutated variant regions was reportedly seen in nearly half of spike-specific TCRs.

Points on this clone: What it binds is unknown.

The CDR3 has 17 amino acids. Deletions cut 3 bases from V and 4 bases from J, with 19 bases between. From germline, CDR1 is DFQATT and CDR2 SNEGSKA (reference sequence). Clones were read by immunoSEQ multiplex PCR, and TCRdb kept only the in-frame ones, dropping some. This sample has 200,000 to 300,000 clones, with over 85% found just once. The chain employs TRBV20-1 and TRBJ1-6, with a tentative D call TRBD1 (5 bases). This receptor was taken from an adult in good health. The sample here was peripheral blood, taken on day 0 of AZD1222 vaccination. The CDR3 loop is CSASDQGRGLYNSPLHF. The DNA of the CDR3 is TGCAGTGCTAGTGATCAGGGACGGGGATTATATAATTCACCCCTCCACTTT.